A single sample gave rise to the 11 T cell receptor beta chains below, sequenced in a study of shared clonotypes between healthy human individuals. TCRdb's table, derived via immunoSEQ multiplex PCR, lists solely in-frame clones and lacks some. The sample shows some 320,000 clones, around 86% of them seen only once. The sample taken for sequencing was memory CD8+ T cells sorted from blood. Subset here: CD45RO+ cells pooled with CCR7-negative TemRA cells. Receptors originate from a man between 18 and 29 years old in good health.

The V call is TRBV9, the J call TRBJ2-7; D tentatively fits TRBD1 or TRBD2 (5 bases each). Germline V gene lookup returns CDR1 SGDLS and CDR2 YYNGEE. V gave up 3 bases and J gave up 2 bases, with 6 bases separating them. This CDR3 is built from 12 residues. CDR3 nucleotides: TGTGCCAGCAGCGGGGGGACCTACGAGCAGTACTTC. Its translation: CASSGGTYEQYF.

This clone was counted a single time. The chain recombines TRBV19 with TRBJ1-1, with 7 bases lining up with TRBD1. The germline V gene has CDR1 LNHDA and CDR2 SQIVND (reference sequence). The CDR3 is 14 amino acids. J gave up 4 bases and V 6 bases, and 8 bases lay outside the gene matches. CDR3 in amino acids: CASSRGGTGTEAFF. CDR3 sequence (DNA): TGTGCCAGTAGCCGAGGGGGCACGGGCACTGAAGCTTTCTTT.

The gene calls are TRBV30 and TRBJ2-2; no clear D. The CDR3 length is 10 residues. CDR1 and CDR2 (germline): GTSNPN, SVGIG (reference sequence). The ends were cut back, 7 bases at V and 2 bases at J, with 2 bases in the middle. This chain's CDR3 is CALNTGELFF. The CDR3 coding sequence is TGTGCCTTAAACACCGGGGAGCTGTTTTTT.

The chain carries TRBV19 and TRBJ2-7; D might be TRBD1 (6 bases). This CDR3 is 16 amino acids long. V was cut by 6 bases and J by 2 bases, with 20 bases left in between. Germline CDR1 and CDR2: LNHDA and SQIVND (reference sequence). The DNA for the CDR3 is TGTGCCAGTAGCCTACGACAGGCATATGAGCCCTACGAGCAGTACTTC. The encoded protein is CASSLRQAYEPYEQYF.

This clone has just a few counts. The CDR3 bases are TGTGCCAGCAGTTCAACTTCCTTATCGGGGAGCTACGAGCAGTACTTC. Its translation: CASSSTSLSGSYEQYF. The gene calls are TRBV27 and TRBJ2-7; D perhaps matches TRBD2 (5 bases). This CDR3 has 16 amino acids. Germline CDR1 is MNHEY and CDR2 is SMNVEV (reference sequence). V was clipped by 4 bases and J by 3 bases, with 19 bases between them.

The chain links TRBV4-3 to TRBJ2-3, with a tentative D call TRBD2 (5 bases). This CDR3 comprises 14 residues. V lost 2 bases and J lost 4, with 10 bases in between. Per the germline V gene, CDR1 is LGHNA and CDR2 is YSLEER. The CDR3 loop is CASSQNSRADTQYF. The CDR3 nucleotides read TGCGCCAGCAGCCAAAACTCGAGGGCAGATACGCAGTATTTT.

The chain uses TRBV11-3 and TRBJ1-1; unclear D gene. Germline V gene data show CDR1 as SGHNT and CDR2 as YENEEA. Trimming stripped 3 bases from V and 8 bases from J, with 13 bases between. This CDR3 region has 13 residues. The CDR3 DNA reads as TGTGCCAGCAGCTTGGGTGCCGGGTCCGAAGCTTTCTTT. Residues: CASSLGAGSEAFF.

The chain recombines TRBV7-2 with TRBJ2-2; D ambiguous. This CDR3 is 14 amino acids long. Per germline, CDR1 SGHTA and CDR2 FQGNSA. The V end was cut by 2 bases, the J end by 3 bases, with 7 bases between. CDR3 DNA sequence: TGTGCCAGCAGCTTAAGTTCATACACCGGGGAGCTGTTTTTT. It translates to CASSLSSYTGELFF.

This clone appeared a single time. The V call is TRBV29-1, the J call TRBJ2-7, with D hard to call. Looked up from germline, CDR1 is SQVTM and CDR2 is ANQGSEA. This CDR3 has 15 residues. Deletions cut 5 bases from V and 4 bases from J, with 21 bases between. CDR3: CSVIFPNDSGYEQYF. The CDR3 bases are TGCAGCGTTATATTTCCGAACGATTCAGGTTACGAGCAGTACTTC.

In this sample, this clone turned up once. This chain connects TRBV7-9 to TRBJ2-4; the D gene is possibly TRBD2 (5 bases). CDR3 length: 13 residues. V lost 5 bases and J lost 9, with 14 bases in between. CDR1 SEHNR and CDR2 FQNEAQ come from the germline V gene (reference sequence). The CDR3, as DNA: TGTGCCAGCAGCCCTACCGGGAACATCATTCAGTACTTC. This codes for CASSPTGNIIQYF.

The chain recombines TRBV6-5 with TRBJ1-1, with D perhaps matching TRBD1 (5 bases). The germline CDR1 and CDR2 sequences are MNHEY and SVGAGI. This CDR3 region has 13 residues. Trimming cost V 6 bases and J 3 bases, with 11 bases left between them. In nucleotides, the CDR3 is TGTGCCAGCAGCCCCCGGGGGGACACTGAAGCTTTCTTT. Translation gives CASSPRGDTEAFF.